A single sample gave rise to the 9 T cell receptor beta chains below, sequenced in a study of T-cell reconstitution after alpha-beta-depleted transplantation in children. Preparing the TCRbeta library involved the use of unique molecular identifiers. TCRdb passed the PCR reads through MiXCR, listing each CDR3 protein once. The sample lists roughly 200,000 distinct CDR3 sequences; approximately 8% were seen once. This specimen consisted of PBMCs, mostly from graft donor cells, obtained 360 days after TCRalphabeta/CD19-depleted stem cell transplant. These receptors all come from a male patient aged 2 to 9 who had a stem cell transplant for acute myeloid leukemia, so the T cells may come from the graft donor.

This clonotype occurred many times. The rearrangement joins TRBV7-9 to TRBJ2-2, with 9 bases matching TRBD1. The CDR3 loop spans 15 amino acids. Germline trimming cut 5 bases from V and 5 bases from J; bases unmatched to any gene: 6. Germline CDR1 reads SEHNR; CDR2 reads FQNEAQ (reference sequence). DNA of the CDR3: TGTGCCAGCAGCCCGGGACAGGGAGGAACCGGGGAGCTGTTTTTT. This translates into CASSPGQGGTGELFF.

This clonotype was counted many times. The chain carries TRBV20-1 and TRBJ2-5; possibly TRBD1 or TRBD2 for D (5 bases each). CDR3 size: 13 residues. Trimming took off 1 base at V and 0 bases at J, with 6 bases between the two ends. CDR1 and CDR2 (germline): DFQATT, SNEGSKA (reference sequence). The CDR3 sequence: CSARGGNQETQYF. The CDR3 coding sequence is TGCAGTGCTAGAGGGGGGAACCAAGAGACCCAGTACTTC.

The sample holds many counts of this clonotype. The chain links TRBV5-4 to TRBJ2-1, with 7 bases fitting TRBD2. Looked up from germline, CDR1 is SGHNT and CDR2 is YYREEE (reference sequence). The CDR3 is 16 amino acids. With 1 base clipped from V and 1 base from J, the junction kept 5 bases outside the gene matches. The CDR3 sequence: CASSLRTGGSYNEQFF. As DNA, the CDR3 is TGTGCCAGCAGCTTGAGAACGGGGGGTTCCTACAATGAGCAGTTCTTC.

The CDR3 is CASSLGQGATAFF. The CDR3 DNA sequence: TGTGCCAGCAGCTTAGGACAGGGGGCAACGGCTTTCTTT. This chain links TRBV7-6 with TRBJ1-1, with 10 positions matching TRBD1. CDR1 and CDR2 from the germline V gene are SGHVS and FNYEAQ. Trimming cost V 1 base and J 11 bases; bases outside gene matches: 4. The CDR3 length is 13 residues.

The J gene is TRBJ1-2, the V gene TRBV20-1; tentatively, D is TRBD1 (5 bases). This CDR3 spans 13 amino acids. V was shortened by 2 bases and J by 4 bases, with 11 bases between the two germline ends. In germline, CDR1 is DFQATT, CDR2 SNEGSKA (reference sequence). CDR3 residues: CSARRGSFYGYTF. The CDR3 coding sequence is TGCAGTGCTAGACGGGGCAGTTTCTATGGCTACACCTTC.

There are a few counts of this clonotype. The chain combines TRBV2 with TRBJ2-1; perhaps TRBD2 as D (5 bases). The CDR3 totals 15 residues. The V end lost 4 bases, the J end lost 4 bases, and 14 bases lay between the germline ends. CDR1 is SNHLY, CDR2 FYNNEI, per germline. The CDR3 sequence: CASSARDRDYNEQFF. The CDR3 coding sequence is TGTGCCAGCAGTGCCCGGGATCGCGATTACAATGAGCAGTTCTTC.

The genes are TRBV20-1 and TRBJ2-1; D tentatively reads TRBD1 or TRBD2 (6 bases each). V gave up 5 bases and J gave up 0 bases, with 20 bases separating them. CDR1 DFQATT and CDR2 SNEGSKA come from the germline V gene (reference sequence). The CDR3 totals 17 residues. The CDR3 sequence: CSAGGRGKPSSYNEQFF. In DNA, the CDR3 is TGCAGTGCTGGGGGGCGAGGAAAACCTAGCTCCTACAATGAGCAGTTCTTC.

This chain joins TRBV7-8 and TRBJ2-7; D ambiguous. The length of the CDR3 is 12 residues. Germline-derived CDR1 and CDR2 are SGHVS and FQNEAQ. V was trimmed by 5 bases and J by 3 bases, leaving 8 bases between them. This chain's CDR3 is CASSLELYEQYF. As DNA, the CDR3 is TGTGCCAGCAGCCTAGAACTCTACGAGCAGTACTTC.

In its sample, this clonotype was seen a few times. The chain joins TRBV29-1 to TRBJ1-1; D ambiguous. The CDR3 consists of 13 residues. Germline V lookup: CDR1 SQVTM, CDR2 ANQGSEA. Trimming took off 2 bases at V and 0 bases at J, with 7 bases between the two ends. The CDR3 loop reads CSVETRMNTEAFF. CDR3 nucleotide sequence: TGCAGCGTTGAAACCAGGATGAACACTGAAGCTTTCTTT.